The TCR beta chain described here comes from a study of T cells in Graves' hyperthyroidism and ophthalmopathy. The overall study: Peripheral blood samples were taken at initial diagnosis, prior to any treatment.

Findings of the study overall: Ophthalmopathy and stable hyperthyroidism were told apart by a 13 V-J model. The majority of expanded thyroid clonotypes above 0.001 also appeared in blood. The model foresaw ophthalmopathy a median around 6 months prior to onset.

CDR1 and CDR2 from the germline V gene are MDHEN and SYDVKM. The CDR3 is 15 amino acids. The junction had 8 bases not matched to a gene; V was cut back by 3 bases and J by 9 bases. Researchers amplified the TCR beta CDR3 regions from RNA transcripts. The HTBI set primed first-round TCR CDR3 RT-PCR. TCRdb reprocessed the multiplex PCR reads via MiXCR and lists one record per CDR3 protein. Here the sample spans 250,000 or so distinct CDR3 sequences, 15% being singletons. This clonotype was observed many times. Its antigen is undetermined. This clonotype was obtained from a woman aged 45 to 65 with Graves' hyperthyroidism that later progressed to Graves' ophthalmopathy. This chain uses TRBV28 with TRBJ2-1; 10 nucleotides agree with TRBD2. Sequencing used blood. This CDR3 reads CASSFFSGRNREQFF. The CDR3, as DNA: TGTGCCAGCAGTTTCTTTAGCGGGAGGAATCGTGAGCAGTTCTTC.